These 19 T cell receptor beta chains originate from one sample sequenced in a study of blood T cells in healthy people across ages. Primed by a sample-barcoded 5' primer and a J-beta primer mix, a second PCR proceeded for 7 to 11 cycles. TCRdb redid the calling of the 5' RACE reads with MiXCR, one entry per CDR3 protein. The sample includes 1.5 million to 2 million distinct CDR3 sequences, 28% of them seen just once. Sequencing input: blood. Receptor source: a woman aged 25-40 years in good health.

A word on this clonotype: This could be a read error, since a much larger clone is one nucleotide away. J is TRBJ2-1 and V is TRBV12-3 or TRBV12-4, with D hard to call. V was clipped by 8 bases and J by 15 bases, with 17 bases between them. This CDR3 has 11 amino acids. The CDR3, as DNA: TGTGCCAGCCGCTTGGAGTCCGGCACGTTCTTC. Protein product: CASRLESGTFF.

This rearrangement joins TRBV29-1 to TRBJ1-5; 7 bases match TRBD1. V shed 0 bases and J 4 bases; nucleotides not matched to a gene: 15. Germline assignment: CDR1 SQVTM and CDR2 ANQGSEA. The CDR3 loop spans 18 amino acids. The DNA of the CDR3 is TGCAGCGTTGAAGATTGGGGTCCGGACAGGTACAGTAATCAGCCCCAGCATTTT. Its translation is CSVEDWGPDRYSNQPQHF.

This clonotype was detected many times. J is TRBJ1-6 and V is TRBV12-3 or TRBV12-4; D is unclear. The CDR3 length is 14 residues. V was trimmed by 1 base and J by 8 bases, leaving 9 bases between them. CDR3 nucleotides: TGTGCCAGCAGTTTAGGGTCAACCGATTCACCCCTCCACTTT. Translating gives CASSLGSTDSPLHF.

The rearrangement uses TRBV5-1 and TRBJ2-3, with D perhaps matching TRBD1 or TRBD2 (7 bases each). Germline-derived CDR1 and CDR2 are SGHRS and YFSETQ. The CDR3 is 17 amino acids. V was shortened by 2 bases and J by 4 bases, with 20 bases between the two germline ends. CDR3 sequence: CASSLRRGRGGSDTQYF. DNA for the CDR3: TGCGCCAGCAGCTTACGACGTGGCAGGGGGGGCTCAGATACGCAGTATTTT.

This clonotype was found many times. The chain joins TRBV29-1 to TRBJ2-7; the D gene is possibly TRBD2 (5 bases). Germline CDR1 is SQVTM and CDR2 is ANQGSEA. This CDR3 is built from 13 residues. Trimming took off 4 bases at V and 2 bases at J, with 12 bases between the two ends. The CDR3 sequence is CSVGAEVTYEQYF. Here the CDR3 DNA reads TGCAGCGTTGGGGCGGAGGTTACCTACGAGCAGTACTTC.

This clonotype turned up a few times. V is TRBV7-2 and J is TRBJ1-2; tentative D call: TRBD1 (6 bases). Trimming pared 0 bases from V and 4 bases from J, leaving 12 bases between. The germline gives CDR1 SGHTA, CDR2 FQGNSA. This CDR3 spans 15 amino acids. CDR3 sequence reads: CASSLARGQSYGYTF. The CDR3 bases are TGTGCCAGCAGCTTAGCCAGGGGACAATCCTATGGCTACACCTTC.

This chain links TRBV6-5 with TRBJ1-1; no definite D call. Germline CDR1 and CDR2: MNHEY and SVGAGI. The ends were cut back, 8 bases at V and 2 bases at J, with 18 bases in the middle. The CDR3 contains 15 residues. The CDR3: CASFSSWGGNTEAFF. The DNA of the CDR3 is TGTGCCAGCTTCTCGTCCTGGGGTGGCAACACTGAAGCTTTCTTT.

This clonotype has only a few counts. This rearrangement joins TRBV28 to TRBJ2-3; 9 bases line up with TRBD2. The junction had 5 bases not matched to a gene; V was cut back by 5 bases and J by 2 bases. From germline, CDR1 is MDHEN and CDR2 SYDVKM. This CDR3 contains 15 residues. The CDR3 sequence is CASSRPGLATDTQYF. The CDR3 nucleotides are TGTGCCAGCAGTCGCCCGGGACTAGCCACAGATACGCAGTATTTT.

Ten or more counts support this clonotype. The chain has TRBV9 and TRBJ2-1; D uncertain. V lost 0 bases and J 9 bases, leaving 13 bases between the germline ends. The CDR3 covers 14 residues. Germline V CDR1 and CDR2: SGDLS, YYNGEE. CDR3 sequence (DNA): TGTGCCAGCAGCGTAGACCATTTTGCCGGTGAGCAGTTCTTC. It specifies CASSVDHFAGEQFF.

This clonotype has a count of ten or more. The chain carries TRBV29-1 and TRBJ2-5; possible D gene TRBD2, 6 bases. Trimming stripped 7 bases from V and 4 bases from J, with 16 bases between. This CDR3 region has 13 residues. CDR1 SQVTM and CDR2 ANQGSEA come from the germline V gene. This chain's CDR3 is CSALLGRRETQYF. CDR3 DNA: TGCAGCGCCTTGCTGGGGAGGCGAGAGACCCAGTACTTC.

This chain uses TRBV7-9 with TRBJ2-6; 9 nucleotides align to TRBD1. V was clipped by 11 bases and J by 4 bases; unmatched bases: 15. This CDR3 is built from 17 residues. Germline CDR1 SEHNR, CDR2 FQNEAQ (reference sequence). The CDR3 region has the DNA TGTGCCCGAGAACCGGGACAGGGTATGAGGGGGGCCAACGTCCTGACTTTC. Translating it yields CAREPGQGMRGANVLTF.

Many counts were recorded for this clonotype. The chain couples TRBV10-3 to TRBJ2-1; D is uncertain. Trimming cost V 5 bases and J 6 bases, with 14 bases left between them. CDR3 length: 14 residues. Germline lookup yields CDR1 ENHRY and CDR2 SYGVKD. The CDR3 sequence: CAISTRTELNEQFF. The CDR3 coding sequence is TGTGCCATCAGTACCAGGACGGAACTCAATGAGCAGTTCTTC.

This clonotype was detected a few times. The V and J genes are TRBV7-9 and TRBJ1-1, with 12 nucleotides matching TRBD1. The germline gives CDR1 SEHNR, CDR2 FQNEAQ (reference sequence). Trimming at V came to 5 bases and at J to 3 bases, leaving 7 bases not matched to a gene. The CDR3 is made up of 16 amino acids. The CDR3 DNA reads TGTGCCAGCAGCACCTCCGGGACAGGGGGCTACACTGAAGCTTTCTTT. It encodes CASSTSGTGGYTEAFF.

Of note for this clonotype: This could be a read error, since a much larger clone is one nucleotide away. This chain connects TRBV19 to TRBJ2-5, with 8 bases lining up with TRBD1. The CDR3 extends over 15 amino acids. Germline V lookup: CDR1 LNHDA, CDR2 SQIVND (reference sequence). CDR3 DNA sequence: TGTGCCAGTAGTCCCGGGACAGGAGAAAAAGAGGCCCAGTACTTC. Residues: CASSPGTGEKEAQYF.

This clonotype was seen more than once but under ten times. V is TRBV18 and J is TRBJ2-5; 8 bases map to TRBD1. The CDR3 sequence is 14 residues long. Germline loops: CDR1 KGHSH, CDR2 LQKENI. Trimming at V came to 4 bases and at J to 5 bases, leaving 6 bases not matched to a gene. The CDR3 DNA follows: TGTGCCAGCTCACGAGGACAGGGCTCGGAGACCCAGTACTTC. Its translation is CASSRGQGSETQYF.

Note on this clonotype: At one boundary the junction diverges from the germline segment, which might be a read error. V gene TRBV12-3 or TRBV12-4 combines with J gene TRBJ1-1; D perhaps matches TRBD1 (5 bases). CDR3 size: 13 residues. CDR3 sequence: CTSSFAGSTEAFF. The CDR3 bases are TGTACCAGCAGTTTTGCAGGGTCTACTGAAGCTTTCTTT.

The CDR3 nucleotides are TGTGCCAGCAGCGCCTCGGACGCCGAGCAGTACTTC. Its translation: CASSASDAEQYF. The rearrangement joins TRBV5-5 to TRBJ2-7; D not certain. The germline gives CDR1 SGHKS, CDR2 YYEKEE (reference sequence). V lost 4 bases and J lost 6, with 11 bases in between. This CDR3 has 12 residues.

This clonotype was found a few times. The chain joins TRBV11-2 to TRBJ2-2; no reliable D call. Trimming shortened V by 1 base and J by 5 bases, and 11 bases separated the two germline ends. Per germline, CDR1 SGHAT and CDR2 FQNNGV. This CDR3 contains 15 residues. The CDR3 spells CASSLAAGMTGELFF. Here the CDR3 DNA reads TGTGCCAGCAGCTTAGCGGCAGGAATGACCGGGGAGCTGTTTTTT. The variable domain in full, completed from reference TRBV11-2 and TRBJ2-2, reads EAGVAQSPRYKIIEKRQSVAFWCNPISGHATLYWYQQILGQGPKLLIQFQNNGVVDDSQLPKDRFSAERLKGVDSTLKIQPAKLEDSAVYLCASSLAAGMTGELFFGEGSRLTVL.

In its sample, this clonotype was seen a few times. The chain uses TRBV20-1 and TRBJ1-2; 8 positions match TRBD1. Looked up from germline, CDR1 is DFQATT and CDR2 is SNEGSKA (reference sequence). J lost 8 bases, V lost 6 bases, and 5 bases had no gene match. The CDR3 has 11 residues. The CDR3 loop reads CSAQTGEGYTF. The CDR3 nucleotides are TGCAGTGCCCAGACAGGGGAAGGCTACACCTTC.